This entry describes one TCR beta chain. Donors underwent one heparinised blood draw, around 100 mL on average. The entirety of the isolated RNA underwent reverse transcription, so expressed TCRB transcripts were sequenced. The table came from immunoSEQ multiplex PCR; TCRdb's copy has only in-frame clones and leaves some out. The sample has 110,000 to 150,000 clones, about 8.7% seen once. This entry is derived from a study of beta chain features in type 1 diabetes. Looking at the study overall: Examined across all samples were about 99,000,000 sorted cells.

V lost 5 bases and J 2 bases, leaving 10 bases between the germline ends. This CDR3 is 12 amino acids long. Germline V gene data show CDR1 as SQVTM and CDR2 as ANQGSEA. Material: central memory CD4+ T cells from blood. The chain has TRBV29-1 and TRBJ2-7, with D tentatively TRBD1 (6 bases). This receptor was taken from a man aged 18 to 30 in good health. CDR3 coding DNA: TGCAGCGTTCTCGAGGGGGCCTACGAGCAGTACTTC. Protein: CSVLEGAYEQYF.